One sample yielded the 32 T cell receptor beta chains listed below, sequenced in a study of CD8+CD57+ T cells in acquired aplastic anemia. It was genomic DNA that served as the template for profiling TCR beta VDJ and CDR3. TCRdb ran MiXCR on the reads and lists one entry per CDR3 protein. The sample includes about 160,000 distinct CDR3 sequences, roughly 45% of them seen just once. By flow cytometry, patients selected for sequencing had shown an expansion of CD8+CD57+ cells. Sequenced sample: sorted CD4+, CD8+, or CD8+CD57+ T cells (not recorded which) from PBMCs. These receptors were taken from a human donor with aplastic anemia.

This chain connects TRBV18 to TRBJ2-3, with D tentatively TRBD1 (5 bases). V was pared by 4 bases and J by 1 base, with 15 bases between. Germline lookup yields CDR1 KGHSH and CDR2 LQKENI. CDR3 length equals 16 residues. CDR3 DNA: TGTGCCAGCTCACTTCCCCAGGGCGGTCGCACAGATACGCAGTATTTT. It translates to CASSLPQGGRTDTQYF.

V usage is TRBV9 and J usage is TRBJ2-5, with D tentatively TRBD2 (5 bases). V was clipped by 4 bases and J by 11 bases, with 9 bases between them. The V gene's germline CDR1 is SGDLS and CDR2 YYNGEE. The CDR3 length is 10 residues. In nucleotides, the CDR3 is TGTGCCAGCAGCCAAGGGAGACAGTACTTC. Amino acid sequence: CASSQGRQYF.

This chain joins TRBV7-9 and TRBJ1-2; a weak D match, TRBD1 (5 bases). V lost 5 bases and J lost 1, with 11 bases in between. Looked up from germline, CDR1 is SEHNR and CDR2 is FQNEAQ (reference sequence). CDR3 size: 14 residues. DNA for the CDR3: TGTGCCAGCAGCCAGCCCCAGGGTAACTATGGCTACACCTTC. Amino acid sequence: CASSQPQGNYGYTF. Combining the CDR3 with reference TRBV7-9 and TRBJ1-2 gives the whole variable domain DTGVSQNPRHKITKRGQNVTFRCDPISEHNRLYWYRQTLGQGPEFLTYFQNEAQLEKSRLLSDRFSAERPKGSFSTLEIQRTEQGDSAMYLCASSQPQGNYGYTFGSGTRLTVV.

Worth noting for this clonotype: The germline gene is not matched at one end of the junction; a read error may be the cause. This chain joins TRBV20-1 and TRBJ2-3; 10 nucleotides align to TRBD2. CDR3 length equals 14 residues. CDR1 is DFQATT and CDR2 is SNEGSKA in the germline V gene (reference sequence). CDR3 in amino acids: CRISGGAGADTRYF. The CDR3 nucleotides are TGCAGGATAAGCGGGGGGGCCGGGGCAGATACGCGGTATTTT.

This clonotype was observed many times. The rearrangement joins TRBV11-2 to TRBJ2-4; 15 nucleotides match TRBD2. Losses at the gene ends were 1 base for V and 6 bases for J; bases not matched to a gene: 7. The CDR3 has 18 residues. CDR1 and CDR2 from the germline V gene are SGHAT and FQNNGV. The CDR3 coding sequence is TGTGCCAGCAGCTTAGGGGTCGGACTAGCGGGAGGGAGAAACATTCAGTACTTC. Its protein product is CASSLGVGLAGGRNIQYF.

This clonotype was counted many times. The V and J genes are TRBV5-6 and TRBJ1-2, with 7 bases matching TRBD1. J gave up 4 bases and V 4 bases, and 7 bases lay outside the gene matches. Germline CDR1 is SGHDT and CDR2 is YYEEEE. CDR3 length: 14 amino acids. DNA for the CDR3: TGTGCCAGCAGCCCCAGGGGGGGTGTCTATGGCTACACCTTC. Its translation: CASSPRGGVYGYTF.

The CDR3 loop reads CASSEWGTGVLSPLHF. Here the CDR3 DNA reads TGTGCCAGCAGTGAATGGGGGACAGGCGTACTGTCACCCCTCCACTTT. The chain joins TRBV25-1 to TRBJ1-6; 8 bases are a match to TRBD1. V shed 1 base, J shed 10 bases, and the junction held 9 bases outside the gene matches. The CDR3 runs 16 residues. Germline CDR1 is MGHDK and CDR2 is SYGVNS.

The J gene is TRBJ1-5, the V gene TRBV2; D is perhaps TRBD1 (5 bases). Per germline, CDR1 SNHLY and CDR2 FYNNEI. Trimming took off 7 bases at V and 11 bases at J, with 18 bases between the two ends. This CDR3 comprises 13 residues. The CDR3 here is CASKAGSEETQHF. In nucleotides, the CDR3 is TGTGCCAGCAAGGCAGGGTCGGAAGAGACCCAGCATTTT.

This chain links TRBV7-9 with TRBJ2-5; tentatively, D is TRBD2 (6 bases). The CDR3 is 14 residues long. V dropped 5 bases and J dropped 3 bases, with 13 bases sitting between them. Germline values: CDR1 SEHNR, CDR2 FQNEAQ (reference sequence). The CDR3 sequence: CASSTRLVEETQYF. CDR3 sequence (DNA): TGTGCCAGCAGCACAAGACTAGTAGAAGAGACCCAGTACTTC.

This rearrangement joins TRBV20-1 to TRBJ1-2; TRBD1 aligns across 7 bases. Germline assignment: CDR1 DFQATT and CDR2 SNEGSKA (reference sequence). The CDR3 has 12 amino acids. Trimming removed 3 bases from V and 8 bases from J; junction bases left unmatched: 6. CDR3 DNA sequence: TGCAGTGCTAGCGGAGGGGGCGACGGCTACACCTTC. Its translation is CSASGGGDGYTF.

This clonotype was picked up one time. No conserved phenylalanine or tryptophan is present at the end of the CDR3, so a read error is the likely explanation. The DNA is omitted, as the CDR3 cannot be located on it reliably, and the CDR3 follows TCRdb's listing. The chain has TRBV7-2 and TRBJ2-3. Germline values: CDR1 SGHTA, CDR2 FQGNSA. The CDR3 region is 8 residues in length, termini included. The chain's CDR3 is CASSLGRL.

V gene TRBV12-3 or TRBV12-4 combines with J gene TRBJ1-3, with 9 nucleotides matching TRBD1. CDR3 size: 15 residues. V lost 6 bases, J lost 2 bases, and 5 bases stayed unmatched. The CDR3 sequence is CASRLQGATGNTIYF. CDR3 nucleotides: TGTGCCAGCAGGCTACAGGGGGCTACTGGAAACACCATATATTTT.

This clonotype was picked up many times. The V call is TRBV4-3, the J call TRBJ2-1; perhaps TRBD2 as D (6 bases). V gave up 1 base and J gave up 5 bases, with 12 bases separating them. From germline, CDR1 is LGHNA and CDR2 YSLEER. The CDR3 runs to 15 residues. CDR3 region: CASSQGRAFNNEQFF. In DNA, the CDR3 is TGCGCCAGCAGCCAAGGGAGGGCATTCAACAATGAGCAGTTCTTC.

This clonotype has ten or more counts. V and J are TRBV24-1 and TRBJ1-2; perhaps TRBD1 as D (5 bases). Per germline, CDR1 KGHDR and CDR2 SFDVKD. The V end was cut by 8 bases, the J end by 4 bases, with 10 bases between. This CDR3 comprises 12 residues. CDR3 residues: CATKVGGYGYTF. CDR3 nucleotide sequence: TGTGCCACCAAAGTCGGGGGCTATGGCTACACCTTC.

The chain uses TRBV20-1 and TRBJ2-1, with 7 bases fitting TRBD2. CDR1 and CDR2 from the germline V gene are DFQATT and SNEGSKA (reference sequence). The CDR3 totals 14 residues. The V gene end was trimmed by 3 bases and the J gene end by 4 bases; junction bases not matched to a gene: 6. CDR3 coding DNA: TGCAGTGCTAGTATCGCTAGCGGTTACAATGAGCAGTTCTTC. Translating gives CSASIASGYNEQFF.

This clonotype was recorded many times. The chain couples TRBV29-1 to TRBJ1-1; D is perhaps TRBD1 (5 bases). V was shortened by 4 bases and J by 3 bases, with 18 bases between the two germline ends. This CDR3 spans 15 amino acids. Germline-derived CDR1 and CDR2 are SQVTM and ANQGSEA. CDR3 DNA: TGCAGCGTTGCCTTGGACCCCGGGGCCTACACTGAAGCTTTCTTT. Translating it yields CSVALDPGAYTEAFF.

This clonotype was found many times. The chain recombines TRBV11-2 with TRBJ1-1; D remains ambiguous. The CDR3 is 14 residues long. The V gene lost 2 bases and the J gene lost 1 base, with 8 bases spanning the gap. Germline CDR1 reads SGHAT; CDR2 reads FQNNGV. The CDR3 region has the DNA TGTGCCAGCAGCTTATTACAGACGAACACTGAAGCTTTCTTT. Protein sequence: CASSLLQTNTEAFF.

The chain recombines TRBV29-1 with TRBJ1-6, with no clear D. Between the trimmed V and J ends, which lost 6 bases and 5 bases, there was a span of 17 bases. The CDR3 covers 15 residues. Germline V gives CDR1 SQVTM, CDR2 ANQGSEA. CDR3 residues: CSVPSPGINNSPLHF. The CDR3 nucleotides read TGCAGCGTCCCCTCGCCGGGTATCAATAATTCACCCCTCCACTTT.

The CDR3 DNA reads as TGTGCCTCCGCTGTGCGGCAGGTGAACACCGGGGAGCTGTTTTTT. Amino acids: CASAVRQVNTGELFF. This sequence joins TRBV15 and TRBJ2-2; the D is unclear. Between the trimmed V and J ends, which lost 11 bases and 1 base, there was a span of 17 bases. Per germline, CDR1 LNHNV and CDR2 YYDKDF (reference sequence). The CDR3 length is 15 residues. Full variable domain (outside the CDR3, taken from reference TRBV15 and TRBJ2-2): DAMVIQNPRYQVTQFGKPVTLSCSQTLNHNVMYWYQQKSSQAPKLLFHYYDKDFNNEADTPDNFQSRRPNTSFCFLDIRSPGLGDTAMYLCASAVRQVNTGELFFGEGSRLTVL.

This clonotype was found a few times. This chain connects TRBV30 to TRBJ2-2; D gene ambiguous. The CDR3 totals 11 residues. The germline V gene encodes CDR1 GTSNPN and CDR2 SVGIG (reference sequence). The V gene lost 4 bases and the J gene lost 3 bases, with 3 bases spanning the gap. CDR3 residues: CAWTHTGELFF. In nucleotides, the CDR3 is TGTGCCTGGACTCACACCGGGGAGCTGTTTTTT. The entire variable domain, with the rest obtained from reference TRBV30 and TRBJ2-2, is as follows: SQTIHQWPATLVQPVGSPLSLECTVEGTSNPNLYWYRQAAGRGLQLLFYSVGIGQISSEVPQNLSASRPQDRQFILSSKKLLLSDSGFYLCAWTHTGELFFGEGSRLTVL.

The J gene is TRBJ1-1, the V gene TRBV29-1; 7 bases agree with TRBD1. Germline CDR1 reads SQVTM; CDR2 reads ANQGSEA. With V trimmed by 3 bases and J by 2 bases, 9 bases remained unmatched. The length of the CDR3 is 15 residues. The CDR3 nucleotides are TGCAGCGTTGAGGGCGGACAGGCCGTTAACACTGAAGCTTTCTTT. This sequence encodes CSVEGGQAVNTEAFF.

The chain carries TRBV11-2 and TRBJ2-3; 12 nucleotides agree with TRBD2. The V and J ends lost 3 bases and 2 bases, in that order; junction bases with no gene match: 3. The germline V gene has CDR1 SGHAT and CDR2 FQNNGV. CDR3 length: 16 residues. In DNA form, the CDR3 reads TGTGCCAGCAGCTTGACTAGCGGGGGCTTCACAGATACGCAGTATTTT. Translation: CASSLTSGGFTDTQYF.

The CDR3 coding sequence is TGCAGTGCTCTAGACAGGGTTAACTATGGCTACACCTTC. Translated: CSALDRVNYGYTF. V and J are TRBV20-1 and TRBJ1-2, with 7 bases identical to TRBD1. The germline gives CDR1 DFQATT, CDR2 SNEGSKA (reference sequence). V lost 5 bases and J lost 1; bases outside the gene matches: 4. This CDR3 is 13 amino acids long.

The V and J genes are TRBV10-3 and TRBJ1-1; D gene ambiguous. The CDR3 has 13 residues. Germline CDR1 is ENHRY and CDR2 is SYGVKD. V lost 6 bases and J lost 0, with 8 bases in between. The CDR3 nucleotides read TGTGCCATCAGATCGGCCATGAACACTGAAGCTTTCTTT. It specifies CAIRSAMNTEAFF.

This clonotype was recorded at least ten times. The rearrangement links TRBV5-1 to TRBJ1-3; 7 bases fit TRBD1. The CDR3 consists of 15 residues. Per the germline V gene, CDR1 is SGHRS and CDR2 is YFSETQ. The V segment lost 4 bases and the J segment 0 bases; nucleotides outside the gene matches: 4. In nucleotides, the CDR3 is TGCGCCAGCAGCCTGGGACAGAGCTCTGGAAACACCATATATTTT. Protein: CASSLGQSSGNTIYF.

About this clonotype itself: This may be a read error: a much more frequent sequence differs by one nucleotide. V usage is TRBV9 and J usage is TRBJ2-3; no clear D gene. The CDR3 spans 15 residues. The germline gives CDR1 SGDLS, CDR2 YYNGEE. The chain's CDR3 is CASSSRAVGTDTQYF. The CDR3 DNA reads TGCGCCAGCAGCTCGCGCGCCGTTGGGACAGATACGCAGTATTTT.

This clonotype was recorded many times. The chain is built from TRBV4-3 and TRBJ1-2; D uncertain. The V end was cut by 1 base, the J end by 2 bases, with 11 bases between. Germline V gene sequence: CDR1 LGHNA, CDR2 YSLEER. There are 15 residues in the CDR3. The CDR3: CASSQGKAWNYGYTF. The CDR3 coding sequence is TGCGCCAGCAGCCAAGGTAAAGCCTGGAACTATGGCTACACCTTC.

The count of this clonotype is one. Relative to the germline gene, one junction end is altered; a read error may explain this. This sequence joins TRBV6-1 and TRBJ2-7, with 8 bases lining up with TRBD2. Germline V lookup: CDR1 MNHNS, CDR2 SASEGT. This CDR3 region has 17 residues. In DNA, the CDR3 is TGTGCCATCAGTGAAGCGGGGTCATCGGCGGGAGGCTACGAGCAGTACTTC. This codes for CAISEAGSSAGGYEQYF.

The V call is TRBV7-6, the J call TRBJ2-5; TRBD1 might be the D (5 bases). Looked up from germline, CDR1 is SGHVS and CDR2 is FNYEAQ. The CDR3 is made up of 15 amino acids. The germline V and J ends were trimmed by 4 bases and 2 bases, with 14 bases remaining between them. The CDR3 is CASSSQRTQQETQYF. The CDR3 DNA follows: TGTGCCAGCAGCTCCCAGAGGACACAACAAGAGACCCAGTACTTC. The whole variable domain, remainder taken from reference TRBV7-6 and TRBJ2-5, is GAGVSQSPRYKVTKRGQDVALRCDPISGHVSLYWYRQALGQGPEFLTYFNYEAQQDKSGLPNDRFSAERPEGSISTLTIQRTEQRDSAMYRCASSSQRTQQETQYFGPGTRLLVL.

The rearrangement uses TRBV10-1 and TRBJ1-1; 9 bases fit TRBD1. V dropped 4 bases and J dropped 4; count of bases not matched to a gene: 13. The CDR3 is 17 amino acids. Germline-derived CDR1 and CDR2 are WNHNN and SYGVQD (reference sequence). Here the CDR3 DNA reads TGCGCCAGCAGTGGGACAGGAAAGGGACAGGGAAGCACTGAAGCTTTCTTT. Translated, it gives CASSGTGKGQGSTEAFF.

CDR3: CASSVGGALGANVLTF. The CDR3 DNA is TGTGCCAGCAGTGTTGGAGGGGCGCTCGGGGCCAACGTCCTGACTTTC. J is TRBJ2-6 and V is TRBV2, with D possibly TRBD2 on 6 matching bases. The CDR3 length is 16 residues. V gave up 4 bases and J gave up 4 bases, with 14 bases separating them. Germline loops: CDR1 SNHLY, CDR2 FYNNEI.

In its sample, this clonotype was seen once. The genes are TRBV19 and TRBJ2-3, with 9 bases that match TRBD2. This CDR3 comprises 16 residues. CDR1 and CDR2 (germline): LNHDA, SQIVND (reference sequence). The junction had 10 bases not matched to a gene; V was cut back by 9 bases and J by 0 bases. In DNA, the CDR3 is TGTGCCAGCAGCATAGCGGGGGCCTCTAGCACAGATACGCAGTATTTT. Protein product: CASSIAGASSTDTQYF.